Each of the 15 T cell receptor beta chains below was sequenced from the same sample in a study of low-dose radiotherapy and immunotherapy resistance in tumors. Time point of the sample: after trial treatment. Treatment denoted: LDRT plus nivolumab, ipilimumab, low-dose cyclophosphamide and aspirin (RACIN trial). Both TCRalpha and TCRbeta chains were reverse transcribed with V-gene-specific primers. Amplification of TCRs used a constant-region primer and V-primer adapter for approximately 18 PCR cycles. TCRdb redid the calling of the reads with MiXCR, one entry per CDR3 protein. Of tens of thousands of distinct CDR3 sequences listed, under 25% are singletons. This material consisted of PBMCs, taken after low-dose radiotherapy plus immunotherapy. The receptors were gathered from a female donor with ovarian cancer.

This clonotype appeared many times. The chain combines TRBV2 with TRBJ2-3, with a tentative D call TRBD2 (6 bases). The length of the CDR3 is 17 residues. Germline loops: CDR1 SNHLY, CDR2 FYNNEI. With 8 bases removed from V and 0 bases from J, the gap between germline ends came to 21 bases. CDR3 protein: CASPPGVWAGSTDTQYF. DNA for the CDR3: TGTGCCAGCCCCCCGGGGGTGTGGGCAGGCAGCACAGATACGCAGTATTTT.

The V call is TRBV29-1, the J call TRBJ2-5; 8 bases are a match to TRBD2. This CDR3 comprises 12 residues. Germline values: CDR1 SQVTM, CDR2 ANQGSEA. The CDR3 sequence: CTVRGGLETQYF. CDR3 DNA: TGCACCGTCCGGGGGGGCCTTGAGACCCAGTACTTC.

This clonotype was seen at least ten times. The chain is built from TRBV6-2 or TRBV6-3 and TRBJ2-1, with 11 bases aligning to TRBD1. This CDR3 is 21 amino acids long. V lost 2 bases to trimming and J lost 4 bases; unmatched junction nucleotides: 19. From germline, CDR1 is MNHEY and CDR2 SVGEGT. The CDR3 nucleotides are TGTGCCAGCAGTTACAATCTGGAAGCCCTCCGGGGACAGGGGGTATACAATGAGCAGTTCTTC. Amino acids: CASSYNLEALRGQGVYNEQFF.

This clonotype was seen repeatedly, ten times or more. This chain links TRBV19 with TRBJ2-2, with 8 bases aligning to TRBD1. Germline V gene data show CDR1 as LNHDA and CDR2 as SQIVND (reference sequence). J gave up 4 bases and V 4 bases, and 5 bases lay outside the gene matches. The CDR3 covers 15 residues. The CDR3, as DNA: TGTGCCAGTAGTACGGACAGGGTCGGCACCGGGGAGCTGTTTTTT. The encoded protein is CASSTDRVGTGELFF.

This clonotype was found many times. At one end, the junction sequence differs from germline, possibly due to a read error. The J gene is TRBJ2-5, the V gene TRBV7-2; D possibly corresponds to TRBD1 (5 bases). CDR1 and CDR2 from the germline V gene are SGHTA and FQGNSA. This CDR3 comprises 14 residues. In DNA form, the CDR3 reads TGTGCCAGCAGCTTCTCAGGGAACCACGAGACCCAGTACTTC. Protein product: CASSFSGNHETQYF.

Many counts were recorded for this clonotype. The chain employs TRBV6-5 and TRBJ2-1; D remains ambiguous. Trimming shortened V by 0 bases and J by 4 bases, and 4 bases separated the two germline ends. Per germline, CDR1 MNHEY and CDR2 SVGAGI. The CDR3 runs 13 residues. In DNA form, the CDR3 reads TGTGCCAGCAGTTACTCGGAATACAATGAGCAGTTCTTC. It is translated as CASSYSEYNEQFF.

V and J are TRBV28 and TRBJ2-5, with 7 nucleotides matching TRBD1. The junction had 4 bases not matched to a gene; V was cut back by 8 bases and J by 4 bases. The CDR3 totals 12 residues. The germline V gene encodes CDR1 MDHEN and CDR2 SYDVKM. Written as DNA, the CDR3 is TGTGCCAGCTACAGGGGTGGAGAGACCCAGTACTTC. It is translated as CASYRGGETQYF.

The chain couples TRBV19 to TRBJ1-1; D is unclear. CDR1 and CDR2 from the germline V gene are LNHDA and SQIVND (reference sequence). This CDR3 is built from 12 residues. V lost 1 base, J lost 9 bases, and 9 bases lay in between. The CDR3 spells CASSIAPGQAFF. DNA for the CDR3: TGTGCCAGTAGTATAGCCCCGGGCCAAGCTTTCTTT. Full variable domain (rest looked up from reference TRBV19 and TRBJ1-1): DGGITQSPKYLFRKEGQNVTLSCEQNLNHDAMYWYRQDPGQGLRLIYYSQIVNDFQKGDIAEGYSVSREKKESFPLTVTSAQKNPTAFYLCASSIAPGQAFFGQGTRLTVV.

For this clonotype: This likely stems from a read error, as it lies one base from a far larger clone. The rearrangement joins TRBV19 to TRBJ2-1; D is uncertain. The CDR3 contains 13 residues. The V and J ends lost 3 bases and 10 bases respectively, with 13 bases between them. In germline, CDR1 is LNHDA, CDR2 SQIVND (reference sequence). CDR3 in amino acids: CASSISLTYEQFF. The CDR3 nucleotides are TGTGCCAGTAGTATCTCCCTTACCTACGAGCAGTTCTTC.

This clonotype was seen many times. The chain employs TRBV19 and TRBJ2-3, with a weak D call TRBD1 (6 bases). Per germline, CDR1 LNHDA and CDR2 SQIVND (reference sequence). The CDR3 is made up of 14 amino acids. With 5 bases removed from V and 0 bases from J, the gap between germline ends came to 9 bases. The CDR3 nucleotides read TGTGCCAGTAGTCAAACAGGGAGCACAGATACGCAGTATTTT. It encodes CASSQTGSTDTQYF.

About this clonotype itself: A far more abundant clone sits one base away, making this likely a read error. This rearrangement joins TRBV5-3 to TRBJ1-1; no reliable D call. TRBV5-3 is annotated as an ORF whose role is uncertain. The CDR3 loop spans 14 amino acids. V was clipped by 10 bases and J by 1 base, with 17 bases between them. The CDR3 DNA reads TGTGCCTGCAGCCAAACCCGGAGGAACACTGAAGCTTTCTTT. It yields the protein CACSQTRRNTEAFF.

A remark on this clonotype: An end of the junction differs from the germline gene, which may be a read error. This chain joins TRBV12-3 or TRBV12-4 and TRBJ1-3; D unclear. CDR3 length: 15 residues. This CDR3 is CAISLGRLSGNTLYF. CDR3 coding DNA: TGTGCCATCAGCCTTGGGCGGCTCTCTGGAAACACCTTATATTTT.

Ten or more counts support this clonotype. The chain combines TRBV6-2 or TRBV6-3 with TRBJ1-1; the D is unclear. Germline CDR1 reads MNHEY; CDR2 reads SVGEGT. V lost 0 bases and J 3 bases, leaving 14 bases between the germline ends. The CDR3 length is 16 residues. This CDR3 is CASSYSFRGVDTEAFF. CDR3 nucleotide sequence: TGTGCCAGCAGTTACTCGTTCCGGGGTGTGGACACTGAAGCTTTCTTT.

This clonotype has ten or more counts. The chain carries TRBV7-2 and TRBJ2-7, with 7 positions matching TRBD2. Trimming took 4 bases from V and 4 from J; bases not matched to a gene: 7. CDR3 size: 14 residues. Looked up from germline, CDR1 is SGHTA and CDR2 is FQGNSA. CDR3: CASSSKGRGYEQYF. In DNA form, the CDR3 reads TGTGCCAGCAGCTCCAAAGGGAGGGGATACGAGCAGTACTTC.

This clonotype was seen many times. The rearrangement uses TRBV10-3 and TRBJ2-1; 8 nucleotides match TRBD1. The V gene end was trimmed by 3 bases and the J gene end by 6 bases; junction bases not matched to a gene: 13. From germline, CDR1 is ENHRY and CDR2 SYGVKD. The CDR3 contains 17 residues. As DNA, the CDR3 is TGTGCCATCAGTGACCACGGACAGGGAGCTAGATCCAATGAGCAGTTCTTC. Encoded protein: CAISDHGQGARSNEQFF.